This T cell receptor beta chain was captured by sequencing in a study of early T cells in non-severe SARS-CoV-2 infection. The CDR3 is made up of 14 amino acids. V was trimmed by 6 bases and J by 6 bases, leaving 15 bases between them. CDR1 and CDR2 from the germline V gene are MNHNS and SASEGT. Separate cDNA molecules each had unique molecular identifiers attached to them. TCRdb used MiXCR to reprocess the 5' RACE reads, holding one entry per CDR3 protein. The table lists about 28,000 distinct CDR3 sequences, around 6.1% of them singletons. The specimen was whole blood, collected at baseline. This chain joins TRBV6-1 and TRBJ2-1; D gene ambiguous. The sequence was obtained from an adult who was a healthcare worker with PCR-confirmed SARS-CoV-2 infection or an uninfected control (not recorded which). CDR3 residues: CASRGPMFSNEQFF. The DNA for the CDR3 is TGTGCCAGCAGGGGTCCAATGTTTTCCAATGAGCAGTTCTTC.